Listed here are 14 T cell receptor beta chains from one sample, sequenced in a study of T cell changes during pregnancy in multiple sclerosis. TCRdb keeps only in-frame clones here, not all; method: immunoSEQ multiplex PCR. The data hold about 49,000 clones, with 90% observed a single time. The material sequenced was peripheral blood, taken after pregnancy. All receptors derive from a female donor in good health, enrolled as a control in a pregnancy study.

The chain has TRBV19 and TRBJ1-2; D not certain. The CDR3 covers 13 residues. Trimming cost V 3 bases and J 6 bases, with 11 bases left between them. Per the germline V gene, CDR1 is LNHDA and CDR2 is SQIVND (reference sequence). The CDR3 DNA is TGTGCCAGTAGTATCTCAAACCGGGATGGCTACACCTTC. It specifies CASSISNRDGYTF.

The chain carries TRBV7-8 and TRBJ2-5, with D maybe TRBD2 (6 bases). This CDR3 contains 16 residues. Per the germline V gene, CDR1 is SGHVS and CDR2 is FQNEAQ. The ends were cut back, 5 bases at V and 7 bases at J, with 23 bases in the middle. The CDR3 nucleotides are TGTGCCAGCAGCCCCGCGCGACTAGTTCGAACGGTGACCCAGTACTTC. Translation gives CASSPARLVRTVTQYF.

This chain connects TRBV6-5 to TRBJ1-6; 8 positions agree with TRBD1. The germline V gene encodes CDR1 MNHEY and CDR2 SVGAGI. With 6 bases clipped from V and 10 bases from J, the junction kept 5 bases outside the gene matches. The CDR3 runs 13 residues. The CDR3 nucleotides read TGTGCCAGCAGGCCAGGGGGCGGGTCACCCCTCCACTTT. Its translation: CASRPGGGSPLHF.

This clone came up a few times. The J gene is TRBJ1-1, the V gene TRBV5-5; a possible D gene is TRBD1 (6 bases). V lost 6 bases to trimming and J lost 0 bases, with 18 bases between them. Looked up from germline, CDR1 is SGHKS and CDR2 is YYEKEE (reference sequence). This CDR3 spans 16 amino acids. In nucleotides, the CDR3 is TGTGCCAGCACCTCTCAGGGGAACAGGGTGAACACTGAAGCTTTCTTT. This encodes CASTSQGNRVNTEAFF.

V usage is TRBV7-3 and J usage is TRBJ1-5; maybe TRBD1 (6 bases). The CDR3 runs to 15 residues. CDR1 SGHTA and CDR2 FQGTGA come from the germline V gene. The V gene lost 5 bases and the J gene lost 0 bases, with 11 bases spanning the gap. CDR3 region: CASSTDSYSNQPQHF. CDR3 DNA: TGTGCCAGCAGCACGGACAGTTATAGCAATCAGCCCCAGCATTTT.

This clone has just one count. The chain joins TRBV19 to TRBJ1-5, with no clear D. V dropped 7 bases and J dropped 4 bases, with 17 bases sitting between them. Germline loops: CDR1 LNHDA, CDR2 SQIVND (reference sequence). The CDR3 runs 15 residues. For the CDR3, the DNA is TGTGCCAGTACCCCCGGGAATGGGTGGAATCAGCCCCAGCATTTT. Its protein product is CASTPGNGWNQPQHF.

V usage is TRBV5-3 and J usage is TRBJ1-5; D gene uncertain. TRBV5-3 is identified as an open reading frame with a role that is uncertain. This CDR3 contains 17 residues. Trimming stripped 3 bases from V and 0 bases from J, with 16 bases between. In nucleotides, the CDR3 is TGTGCCAGAAGCTCTGGCCCCACAGCTTATAGCAATCAGCCCCAGCATTTT. Protein sequence: CARSSGPTAYSNQPQHF.

The chain carries TRBV2 and TRBJ1-1; 7 positions match TRBD1. Trimming at V came to 0 bases and at J to 2 bases, leaving 6 bases not matched to a gene. CDR1 SNHLY and CDR2 FYNNEI come from the germline V gene. The CDR3 totals 16 residues. The CDR3, as DNA: TGTGCCAGCAGTGAAGCGGGGCAGGGGGATAACACTGAAGCTTTCTTT. It is translated as CASSEAGQGDNTEAFF.

This clone was counted only a few times. J is TRBJ1-2 and V is TRBV28; the match to TRBD1 covers 11 bases. CDR1 and CDR2 (germline): MDHEN, SYDVKM. The CDR3 covers 15 residues. V trimming: 5 bases; J trimming: 5 bases; junction bases outside the gene matches: 7. The CDR3 nucleotides are TGTGCCAGCAGTCAGGACAGGGGGCTCTGGTATGGCTACACCTTC. Amino acid sequence: CASSQDRGLWYGYTF.

The rearrangement links TRBV7-9 to TRBJ1-4; 8 nucleotides agree with TRBD1. Germline CDR1 reads SEHNR; CDR2 reads FQNEAQ (reference sequence). The CDR3 has 14 residues. J lost 8 bases, V lost 5 bases, and 7 bases had no gene match. CDR3 residues: CASSPRGREEKLFF. The CDR3 DNA is TGTGCCAGCAGCCCCAGGGGGCGGGAAGAAAAACTGTTTTTT.

This chain uses TRBV9 with TRBJ2-1; 11 nucleotides align to TRBD2. CDR1 and CDR2 from the germline V gene are SGDLS and YYNGEE. V shed 0 bases and J 4 bases; nucleotides not matched to a gene: 6. This CDR3 is built from 17 residues. In nucleotides, the CDR3 is TGTGCCAGCAGCGTAGGGTTACGGACTAGCGGGTACAATGAGCAGTTCTTC. It codes for CASSVGLRTSGYNEQFF.

This rearrangement joins TRBV5-1 to TRBJ1-2; TRBD1 aligns across 7 bases. The CDR3 contains 13 residues. V shed 4 bases and J 3 bases; nucleotides not matched to a gene: 3. Germline CDR1 and CDR2: SGHRS and YFSETQ. The CDR3 spells CASSQDRDYGYTF. CDR3 bases: TGCGCCAGCAGCCAAGACAGGGACTATGGCTACACCTTC.

The chain is built from TRBV9 and TRBJ2-6; a possible D gene is TRBD1 (6 bases). The V gene lost 4 bases and the J gene lost 0 bases, with 14 bases spanning the gap. CDR1 is SGDLS, CDR2 YYNGEE, per germline. The CDR3 runs to 17 residues. CDR3 nucleotide sequence: TGTGCCAGCAGCCCCTTTGACAGGAGCTCTGGGGCCAACGTCCTGACTTTC. It yields the protein CASSPFDRSSGANVLTF.

The CDR3 DNA sequence: TGCGCCAGCAGCCAAGTAACCGGGGGAGAGGAGCAGTTCTTC. Translated: CASSQVTGGEEQFF. V is TRBV4-3 and J is TRBJ2-1; perhaps TRBD2 as D (6 bases). This CDR3 spans 14 amino acids. Germline V CDR1 and CDR2: LGHNA, YSLEER. V shed 1 base and J shed 10 bases, with 14 bases lying between them.